Presented here are 19 T cell receptor beta chains from one specimen sequenced in a study of circulating and synovial CD4+ cells in juvenile arthritis. The data were produced by immunoSEQ multiplex PCR, yet TCRdb's version contains in-frame clones alone and is incomplete. The sample consists of fewer than 40,000 clones, about 93% of them appearing once. Specimen: CD4+ T cells from blood. These receptors originate from a human donor with juvenile idiopathic arthritis.

The chain recombines TRBV9 with TRBJ2-2; TRBD2 agrees at 11 bases. The CDR3 runs to 19 residues. V shed 4 bases and J 5 bases; nucleotides not matched to a gene: 16. Germline assignment: CDR1 SGDLS and CDR2 YYNGEE. The CDR3 region is CASSSIPGLADGGTGELFF. The CDR3 bases are TGTGCCAGCAGCTCCATTCCGGGACTAGCGGACGGGGGGACCGGGGAGCTGTTTTTT.

The chain joins TRBV7-9 to TRBJ2-7; D is undetermined. This CDR3 is 15 amino acids long. V was pared by 4 bases and J by 0 bases, with 13 bases between. CDR1 and CDR2 from the germline V gene are SEHNR and FQNEAQ (reference sequence). The CDR3 protein is CASSSGRLASYEQYF. The CDR3 DNA reads as TGTGCCAGCAGCTCTGGCCGACTCGCCTCCTACGAGCAGTACTTC.

CDR3 loop: CASSSLTGGVTEAFF. The CDR3, as DNA: TGTGCCAGCAGCTCCCTCACAGGGGGGGTTACTGAAGCTTTCTTT. The J gene is TRBJ1-1, the V gene TRBV6-1; TRBD1 aligns across 8 bases. CDR3 size: 15 residues. Germline values: CDR1 MNHNS, CDR2 SASEGT. Losses at the gene ends were 6 bases for V and 5 bases for J; bases not matched to a gene: 11.

This sequence joins TRBV5-1 and TRBJ2-5; D is undetermined. CDR1 is SGHRS and CDR2 is YFSETQ in the germline V gene. The CDR3 runs 13 residues. Trimming stripped 2 bases from V and 3 bases from J, with 8 bases between. The CDR3 sequence is CASSFPTEETQYF. CDR3 DNA sequence: TGCGCCAGCAGCTTTCCTACCGAAGAGACCCAGTACTTC.

This sequence joins TRBV4-1 and TRBJ2-4; 10 positions match TRBD2. The CDR3 has 17 residues. The germline gives CDR1 MGHRA, CDR2 YSYEKL. With 4 bases clipped from V and 8 bases from J, the junction kept 14 bases outside the gene matches. The CDR3 DNA is TGCGCCAGCAGCCTTAGCGGGCTAGCGGGAGCGGGGGACATTCAGTACTTC. Encoded protein: CASSLSGLAGAGDIQYF.

The chain joins TRBV7-9 to TRBJ1-4, with 9 bases identical to TRBD1. The CDR3 contains 16 residues. Germline trimming cut 1 base from V and 8 bases from J; bases unmatched to any gene: 8. The germline V gene has CDR1 SEHNR and CDR2 FQNEAQ (reference sequence). CDR3 nucleotide sequence: TGTGCCAGCAGCTTAGGTGCACGGACAGGGGACGAAAAACTGTTTTTT. Translated: CASSLGARTGDEKLFF.

The CDR3 sequence is CASSLSGEQFF. The CDR3 nucleotides read TGTGCCAGCAGCTTGTCCGGTGAGCAGTTCTTC. The V gene is TRBV5-6, the J gene TRBJ2-1; no firm D call. The V end was cut by 1 base, the J end by 9 bases, with 5 bases between. This CDR3 comprises 11 residues. The V gene's germline CDR1 is SGHDT and CDR2 YYEEEE.

The V call is TRBV10-2, the J call TRBJ2-7; 10 bases fit TRBD2. This CDR3 has 15 residues. V was clipped by 2 bases and J by 6 bases; unmatched bases: 7. Germline loops: CDR1 WSHSY, CDR2 SAAADI. CDR3 sequence (DNA): TGCGCCAGCAGTGAGAGGCTAGCGGGAGCCCCCGAGCAGTACTTC. Protein product: CASSERLAGAPEQYF.

The chain uses TRBV18 and TRBJ2-3; tentatively, D is TRBD2 (6 bases). The germline V and J ends were trimmed by 3 bases and 6 bases, with 13 bases remaining between them. This CDR3 is 14 amino acids long. Germline V lookup: CDR1 KGHSH, CDR2 LQKENI. As DNA, the CDR3 is TGTGCCAGCTCACCGCCGACTAGGACGGATACGCAGTATTTT. Translating it yields CASSPPTRTDTQYF.

The chain uses TRBV28 and TRBJ1-6, with TRBD1 matching 8 bases. In germline, CDR1 is MDHEN, CDR2 SYDVKM. The CDR3 extends over 19 amino acids. The V and J ends lost 5 bases and 3 bases, in that order; junction bases with no gene match: 15. Here the CDR3 reads CASSTSWGWTGNYNSPLHF. For the CDR3, the DNA is TGTGCCAGCAGTACCTCCTGGGGATGGACAGGGAACTATAATTCACCCCTCCACTTT.

The chain couples TRBV28 to TRBJ2-4; 7 nucleotides agree with TRBD1. The germline gives CDR1 MDHEN, CDR2 SYDVKM. The CDR3 contains 13 residues. The junction had 4 bases not matched to a gene; V was cut back by 5 bases and J by 6 bases. CDR3 sequence: CASSKQGTNIQYF. CDR3 in DNA: TGTGCCAGCAGTAAACAGGGGACAAACATTCAGTACTTC.

This sequence joins TRBV10-3 and TRBJ2-2; the match to TRBD1 covers 8 bases. The germline gives CDR1 ENHRY, CDR2 SYGVKD. With V trimmed by 6 bases and J by 4 bases, 7 bases remained unmatched. There are 15 residues in the CDR3. The CDR3 DNA reads as TGTGCCATCAGGGTCCAGGGGGCAGGCACCGGGGAGCTGTTTTTT. Translated, it gives CAIRVQGAGTGELFF.

The V call is TRBV5-1, the J call TRBJ1-1; weak D call: TRBD1 (5 bases). This CDR3 has 13 residues. V was clipped by 2 bases and J by 4 bases, with 9 bases between them. Germline CDR1 reads SGHRS; CDR2 reads YFSETQ. The CDR3 DNA sequence: TGCGCCAGCAGCTTTCAGGGAGGCACTGAAGCTTTCTTT. Translation gives CASSFQGGTEAFF. Full variable domain (remainder filled in from reference TRBV5-1 and TRBJ1-1): KAGVTQTPRYLIKTRGQQVTLSCSPISGHRSVSWYQQTPGQGLQFLFEYFSETQRNKGNFPGRFSGRQFSNSRSEMNVSTLELGDSALYLCASSFQGGTEAFFGQGTRLTVV.

The chain combines TRBV5-1 with TRBJ1-5; TRBD1 is a possible D gene (6 bases). The germline V gene encodes CDR1 SGHRS and CDR2 YFSETQ. Trimming took off 8 bases at V and 0 bases at J, with 15 bases between the two ends. This CDR3 is built from 15 residues. The CDR3 loop is CARKGVAYSNQPQHF. The DNA of the CDR3 is TGCGCCAGAAAGGGGGTAGCGTATAGCAATCAGCCCCAGCATTTT.

The chain is built from TRBV27 and TRBJ2-7, with D possibly matching TRBD1 (7 bases). CDR3 size: 18 residues. Germline values: CDR1 MNHEY, CDR2 SMNVEV (reference sequence). V lost 5 bases and J lost 5, with 28 bases in between. The CDR3 DNA follows: TGTGCCAGCAGTAGGGGAACAGGGGTTGGAGGAGGGGTGCACGAGCAGTACTTC. It yields the protein CASSRGTGVGGGVHEQYF.

This clone occurred once. The J gene is TRBJ2-7, the V gene TRBV6-5; tentatively, D is TRBD1 (6 bases). CDR1 and CDR2 (germline): MNHEY, SVGAGI. With 0 bases removed from V and 3 bases from J, the gap between germline ends came to 9 bases. The CDR3 runs 14 residues. The CDR3 region is CASSYSGHNYEQYF. The CDR3 DNA follows: TGTGCCAGCAGTTACTCGGGACATAACTACGAGCAGTACTTC.

This sequence joins TRBV7-2 and TRBJ2-1; D remains unclear. The ends were cut back, 1 base at V and 7 bases at J, with 20 bases in the middle. CDR1 is SGHTA and CDR2 is FQGNSA in the germline V gene. There are 17 residues in the CDR3. The CDR3 region has the DNA TGTGCCAGCAGCTTAGAATTTGGCAGACGGTTGAGGAATGAGCAGTTCTTC. This sequence encodes CASSLEFGRRLRNEQFF.

J is TRBJ2-2 and V is TRBV10-3, with 7 nucleotides matching TRBD1. In germline, CDR1 is ENHRY, CDR2 SYGVKD. The CDR3 loop spans 14 amino acids. Unmatched junction bases numbered 5, after V lost 6 bases and J lost 4 bases. The DNA for the CDR3 is TGTGCCATCAGCGACAGGGTCGGCACCGGGGAGCTGTTTTTT. Translation gives CAISDRVGTGELFF.

The chain recombines TRBV10-2 with TRBJ2-1; 10 bases map to TRBD2. V lost 0 bases to trimming and J lost 9 bases; unmatched junction nucleotides: 5. This CDR3 spans 15 amino acids. In germline, CDR1 is WSHSY, CDR2 SAAADI. The CDR3 loop reads CASSESQTSGAEQFF. The CDR3 nucleotides are TGCGCCAGCAGTGAGTCGCAAACTAGCGGGGCTGAGCAGTTCTTC.